This T cell receptor (beta chain) stems from a study of blood T cell repertoires in COVID-19. Whole-study context: The United States, Italy and Spain provided the acute and convalescent COVID-19 samples. Sources were T cells, B-cell-depleted T cells, or PBMCs; the material itself was cDNA or gDNA.

Per germline, CDR1 SGHDT and CDR2 YYEEEE. The CDR3 is 18 residues long. The trim removed 1 base at V and 2 bases at J, leaving 13 bases unmatched. Seattle's cohort entered during active infection and was followed longitudinally. As originally analysed: Reference gene primer amplification yielded estimated nucleated cell counts. Clones were read by immunoSEQ multiplex PCR, and TCRdb kept only the in-frame ones, dropping some. V and J calls and clone size are those listed in that table; D and trimming were worked out from the DNA. The sample yields about 170,000 clones, roughly four fifths seen once. The sequenced sample was peripheral blood. This chain uses TRBV5-6 with TRBJ2-7; 9 bases line up with TRBD1. The TCR was taken from a woman older than 75 with COVID-19, enrolled during active disease. CDR3 DNA sequence: TGTGCCAGCAGCTTGACCGGGACAGGGAGAGTTTGGGCCTACGAGCAGTACTTC. Translating gives CASSLTGTGRVWAYEQYF.